These 5 T cell receptor beta chains share one sample of origin, sequenced in a study of T cells after yellow fever vaccination. A single record per CDR3 protein comes from TCRdb applying MiXCR to the 5' RACE reads. In the table there are 300,000 or so distinct CDR3 sequences, 10% to 15% of which are singletons. This sample comprised CD4+ T cells sorted from PBMCs, obtained 45 days after the yellow fever booster vaccination. The receptors here all came from a man between 25 and 39 years old who received the YFV17D yellow fever vaccine.

V usage is TRBV7-8 and J usage is TRBJ2-7; possibly TRBD2 for D (7 bases). There are 15 residues in the CDR3. Germline-derived CDR1 and CDR2 are SGHVS and FQNEAQ. With 1 base removed from V and 2 bases from J, the gap between germline ends came to 12 bases. CDR3 region: CASSLGGGTTYEQYF. The CDR3 coding sequence is TGTGCCAGCAGCTTAGGCGGGGGCACTACCTACGAGCAGTACTTC.

V is TRBV12-3 or TRBV12-4 and J is TRBJ1-6; 8 nucleotides align to TRBD1. V lost 3 bases and J lost 7; bases outside the gene matches: 2. The CDR3 extends over 14 amino acids. The CDR3 is CASSFGQGNSPLHF. DNA for the CDR3: TGTGCCAGCAGTTTTGGACAGGGCAATTCACCCCTCCACTTT.

The V and J genes are TRBV7-6 and TRBJ2-2; D not resolved. CDR3 size: 14 residues. Germline-derived CDR1 and CDR2 are SGHVS and FNYEAQ. Trimming stripped 2 bases from V and 5 bases from J, with 9 bases between. DNA for the CDR3: TGTGCCAGCAGCTTATCTGTACAGACCGGGGAGCTGTTTTTT. This gives the protein CASSLSVQTGELFF.

This clonotype was detected a few times. The gene calls are TRBV20-1 and TRBJ2-1; D gene unclear. CDR1 is DFQATT and CDR2 is SNEGSKA in the germline V gene (reference sequence). V gave up 6 bases and J gave up 7 bases, with 13 bases separating them. The length of the CDR3 is 12 residues. The CDR3 protein is CSAPRMGNEQFF. CDR3 nucleotide sequence: TGCAGTGCCCCCCGTATGGGGAATGAGCAGTTCTTC.

This clonotype was detected ten times or more. The J gene is TRBJ2-7, the V gene TRBV27; weak D call: TRBD2 (6 bases). The CDR3 spans 16 residues. Germline V CDR1 and CDR2: MNHEY, SMNVEV (reference sequence). The V end lost 0 bases, the J end lost 0 bases, and 12 bases lay between the germline ends. The CDR3 protein is CASSLSPGLRSYEQYF. CDR3 DNA: TGTGCCAGCAGTTTATCGCCAGGACTACGCTCCTACGAGCAGTACTTC.